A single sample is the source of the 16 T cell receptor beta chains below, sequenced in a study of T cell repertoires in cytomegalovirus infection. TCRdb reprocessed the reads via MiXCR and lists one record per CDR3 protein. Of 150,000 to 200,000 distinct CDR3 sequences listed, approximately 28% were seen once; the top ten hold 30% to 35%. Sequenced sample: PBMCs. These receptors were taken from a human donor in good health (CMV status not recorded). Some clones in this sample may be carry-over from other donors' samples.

In DNA form, the CDR3 reads TGTGCCAGCAGCAATAGGCCAGGGAGCCATGGCTACACCTTC. Protein sequence: CASSNRPGSHGYTF. The chain joins TRBV7-2 to TRBJ1-2, with D possibly TRBD1 on 5 matching bases. With 5 bases removed from V and 6 bases from J, the gap between germline ends came to 16 bases. Germline V CDR1 and CDR2: SGHTA, FQGNSA. CDR3 length: 14 amino acids.

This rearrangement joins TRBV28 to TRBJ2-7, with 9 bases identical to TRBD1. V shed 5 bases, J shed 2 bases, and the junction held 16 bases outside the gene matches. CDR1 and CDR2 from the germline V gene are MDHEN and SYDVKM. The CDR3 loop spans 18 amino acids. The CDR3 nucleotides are TGTGCCAGCAGTCTACCAAACGCCGGGACAGGGTACACCTACGAGCAGTACTTC. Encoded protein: CASSLPNAGTGYTYEQYF.

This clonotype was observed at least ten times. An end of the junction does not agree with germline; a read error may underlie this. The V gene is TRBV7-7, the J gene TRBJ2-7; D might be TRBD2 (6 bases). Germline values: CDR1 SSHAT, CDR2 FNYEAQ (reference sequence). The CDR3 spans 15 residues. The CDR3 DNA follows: TGTGCTAGCAGCTCCCTCGGAGGGGACCAGATCGAGCAGTACTTC. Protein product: CASSSLGGDQIEQYF. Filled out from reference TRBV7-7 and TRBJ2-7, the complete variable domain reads GAGVSQSPRYKVTKRGQDVTLRCDPISSHATLYWYQQALGQGPEFLTYFNYEAQPDKSGLPSDRFSAERPEGSISTLTIQRTEQRDSAMYRCASSSLGGDQIEQYFGPGTRLTVT.

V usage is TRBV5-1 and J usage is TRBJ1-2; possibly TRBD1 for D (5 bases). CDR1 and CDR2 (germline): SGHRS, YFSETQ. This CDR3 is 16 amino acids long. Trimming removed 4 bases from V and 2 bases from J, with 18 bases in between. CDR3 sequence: CASSLGDLTANYGYTF. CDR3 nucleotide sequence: TGCGCCAGCAGCCTTGGGGACTTAACAGCAAACTATGGCTACACCTTC.

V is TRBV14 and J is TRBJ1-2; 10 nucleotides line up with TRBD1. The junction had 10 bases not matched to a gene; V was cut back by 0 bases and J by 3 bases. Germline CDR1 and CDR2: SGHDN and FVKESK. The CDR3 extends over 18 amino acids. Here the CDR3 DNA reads TGTGCCAGCAGCCAAGATTGGGGACAGGGGTTTGAGGACTATGGCTACACCTTC. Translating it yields CASSQDWGQGFEDYGYTF.

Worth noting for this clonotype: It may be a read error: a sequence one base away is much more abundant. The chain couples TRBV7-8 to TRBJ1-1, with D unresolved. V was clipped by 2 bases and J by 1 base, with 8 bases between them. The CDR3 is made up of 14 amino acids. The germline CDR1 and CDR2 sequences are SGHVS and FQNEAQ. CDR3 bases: TGTGCCAGCAGCTTATTAGCCTCGAACACTGAAGCTTTCTTT. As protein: CASSLLASNTEAFF.

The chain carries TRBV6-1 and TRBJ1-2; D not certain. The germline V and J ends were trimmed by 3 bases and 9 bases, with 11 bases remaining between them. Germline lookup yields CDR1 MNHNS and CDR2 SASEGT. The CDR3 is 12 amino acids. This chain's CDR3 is CASSDKGGCYTF. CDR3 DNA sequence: TGTGCCAGCAGTGATAAAGGCGGGTGCTACACCTTC.

In nucleotides, the CDR3 is TGTGCCATCAGTGCTGACAGCCAAGAGACCCAGTACTTC. Translated, it gives CAISADSQETQYF. V and J are TRBV10-3 and TRBJ2-5; D is possibly TRBD1 (5 bases). The CDR3 sequence is 13 residues long. The V end lost 4 bases, the J end lost 1 base, and 7 bases lay between the germline ends. Looked up from germline, CDR1 is ENHRY and CDR2 is SYGVKD.

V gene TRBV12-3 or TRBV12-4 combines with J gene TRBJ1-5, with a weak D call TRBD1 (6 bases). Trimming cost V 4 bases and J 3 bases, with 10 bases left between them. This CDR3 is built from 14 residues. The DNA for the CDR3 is TGTGCCAGCAGTTCAGGACAGCTCAATCAGCCCCAGCATTTT. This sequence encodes CASSSGQLNQPQHF.

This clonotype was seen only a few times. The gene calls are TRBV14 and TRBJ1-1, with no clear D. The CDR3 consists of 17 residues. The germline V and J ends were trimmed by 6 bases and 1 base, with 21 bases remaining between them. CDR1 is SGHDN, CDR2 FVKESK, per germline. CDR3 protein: CASRPSYLKVKNTEAFF. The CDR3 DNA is TGTGCCAGCAGGCCCTCGTATTTGAAAGTGAAGAACACTGAAGCTTTCTTT.

For the CDR3, the DNA is TGTGCCAGCAGTTTGCGGACAGGGGCTAGCGATGGCTACACCTTC. Amino acid sequence: CASSLRTGASDGYTF. The V gene is TRBV5-4, the J gene TRBJ1-2; 9 bases match TRBD1. The V and J ends lost 5 bases and 6 bases, in that order; junction bases with no gene match: 11. CDR1 is SGHNT, CDR2 YYREEE, per germline (reference sequence). The CDR3 has 15 residues.

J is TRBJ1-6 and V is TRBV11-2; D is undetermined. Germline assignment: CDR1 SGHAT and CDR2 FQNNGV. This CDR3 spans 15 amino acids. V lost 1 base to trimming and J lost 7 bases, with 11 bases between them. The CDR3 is CASSLGNFRNSPLHF. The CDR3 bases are TGTGCCAGCAGCTTAGGTAACTTCAGGAATTCACCCCTCCACTTT.

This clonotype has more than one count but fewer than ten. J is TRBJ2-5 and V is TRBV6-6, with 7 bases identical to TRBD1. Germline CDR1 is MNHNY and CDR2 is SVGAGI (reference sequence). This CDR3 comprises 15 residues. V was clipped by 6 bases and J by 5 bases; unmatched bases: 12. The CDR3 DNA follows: TGTGCCAGCAGCCCCCGAAGGGGGCAGGGGGAGACCCAGTACTTC. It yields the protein CASSPRRGQGETQYF.

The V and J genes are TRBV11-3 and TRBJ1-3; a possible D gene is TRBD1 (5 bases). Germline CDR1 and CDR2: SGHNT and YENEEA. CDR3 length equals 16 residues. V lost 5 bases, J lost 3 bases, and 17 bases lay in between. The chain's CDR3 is CASSPNGGSGGNTIYF. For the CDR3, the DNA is TGTGCCAGCAGCCCAAACGGGGGATCGGGTGGAAACACCATATATTTT.

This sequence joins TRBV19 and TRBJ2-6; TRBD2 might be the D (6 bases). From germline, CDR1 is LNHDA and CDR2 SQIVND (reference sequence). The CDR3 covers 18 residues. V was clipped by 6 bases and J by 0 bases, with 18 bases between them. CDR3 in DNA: TGTGCCAGTAGAACGACGGGGGACGGGCCCTCTGGGGCCAACGTCCTGACTTTC. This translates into CASRTTGDGPSGANVLTF.

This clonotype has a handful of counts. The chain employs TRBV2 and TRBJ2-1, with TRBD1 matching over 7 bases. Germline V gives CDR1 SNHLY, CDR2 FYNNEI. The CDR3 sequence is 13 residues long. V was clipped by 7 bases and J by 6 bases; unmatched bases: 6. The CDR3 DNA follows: TGTGCCAGCAAGAGGGACAGTTCCAATGAGCAGTTCTTC. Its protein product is CASKRDSSNEQFF. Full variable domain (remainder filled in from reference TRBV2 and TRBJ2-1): EPEVTQTPSHQVTQMGQEVILRCVPISNHLYFYWYRQILGQKVEFLVSFYNNEISEKSEIFDDQFSVERPDGSNFTLKIRSTKLEDSAMYFCASKRDSSNEQFFGPGTRLTVL.